This entry lists 14 T cell receptor beta chains sequenced from one sample in a study of T cell responses to AZD1222 COVID-19 vaccine. Assay: immunoSEQ multiplex PCR; the TCRdb copy retains only in-frame clones and omits some. The sample records more than 140,000 clones, around 88% being singletons. Sequenced material: peripheral blood, taken on day 0 of AZD1222 vaccination. These TCRs come from an adult in good health.

The chain has TRBV15 and TRBJ2-1; 8 nucleotides align to TRBD2. The CDR3 runs to 20 residues. With V trimmed by 5 bases and J by 1 base, 19 bases remained unmatched. Germline V gene sequence: CDR1 LNHNV, CDR2 YYDKDF (reference sequence). For the CDR3, the DNA is TGTGCCACCAGCGCCCGAGGGGCTAGCGGGCTTAGCTTTTCCTACAATGAGCAGTTCTTC. Translation gives CATSARGASGLSFSYNEQFF.

The chain employs TRBV11-3 and TRBJ2-5, with 16 bases lining up with TRBD2. Trimming cost V 5 bases and J 3 bases; bases outside gene matches: 6. Germline V gene lookup returns CDR1 SGHNT and CDR2 YENEEA. This CDR3 has 17 residues. The CDR3 coding sequence is TGTGCCAGCAGCCCGGGGACTAGCGGGAGGGGGGAAGAGACCCAGTACTTC. It is translated as CASSPGTSGRGEETQYF.

This sequence joins TRBV9 and TRBJ2-5, with 7 bases lining up with TRBD2. J lost 1 base, V lost 4 bases, and 4 bases had no gene match. Germline CDR1 and CDR2: SGDLS and YYNGEE. The CDR3 is 14 amino acids. The CDR3 nucleotides read TGTGCCAGCAGCCCCGGGGGGTTCCAAGAGACCCAGTACTTC. This codes for CASSPGGFQETQYF. Full variable domain (remainder filled in from reference TRBV9 and TRBJ2-5): DSGVTQTPKHLITATGQRVTLRCSPRSGDLSVYWYQQSLDQGLQFLIQYYNGEERAKGNILERFSAQQFPDLHSELNLSSLELGDSALYFCASSPGGFQETQYFGPGTRLLVL.

The chain carries TRBV10-3 and TRBJ2-3, with 9 bases matching TRBD1. Germline values: CDR1 ENHRY, CDR2 SYGVKD. After removal of 5 bases from V and 3 bases from J, the junction contained 15 bases not matched to a gene. The CDR3 runs to 18 residues. CDR3 nucleotide sequence: TGTGCCATCAGTCTTAAATTTTGGGACAGGGAGGAAACAGATACGCAGTATTTT. Amino acids: CAISLKFWDREETDTQYF.

CDR3 in DNA: TGTGCCAGCAGCCGCCAAGGGGGCCTAGGTCGGGACACTGAAGCTTTCTTT. It specifies CASSRQGGLGRDTEAFF. The rearrangement links TRBV7-3 to TRBJ1-1; 7 nucleotides match TRBD1. The CDR3 is made up of 17 amino acids. The germline gives CDR1 SGHTA, CDR2 FQGTGA. J gave up 3 bases and V 5 bases, and 15 bases lay outside the gene matches.

CDR3 nucleotide sequence: TGCGCCAGCAGCGTCGGGACAGGTACTGGGGCCAACGTCCTGACTTTC. This encodes CASSVGTGTGANVLTF. The genes are TRBV5-1 and TRBJ2-6; 8 nucleotides line up with TRBD1. The germline V gene has CDR1 SGHRS and CDR2 YFSETQ. The CDR3 extends over 16 amino acids. The V and J ends lost 4 bases and 2 bases, in that order; junction bases with no gene match: 5.

The chain links TRBV30 to TRBJ2-3, with 10 bases matching TRBD1. Germline loops: CDR1 GTSNPN, CDR2 SVGIG (reference sequence). V was pared by 3 bases and J by 1 base, with 4 bases of the junction left unmatched. The CDR3 is 15 residues long. The CDR3 DNA is TGTGCCTGGAGCCGGGACAGGGGACGCACAGATACGCAGTATTTT. Encoded protein: CAWSRDRGRTDTQYF.

The chain uses TRBV6-5 and TRBJ2-2; D is unresolved. CDR3 length: 12 residues. Deletions cut 6 bases from V and 4 bases from J, with 6 bases between. Germline CDR1 MNHEY, CDR2 SVGAGI. The CDR3 here is CASRDLTGELFF. DNA of the CDR3: TGTGCCAGCAGGGACCTCACCGGGGAGCTGTTTTTT.

The chain joins TRBV7-8 to TRBJ2-3; 9 nucleotides align to TRBD1. Per the germline V gene, CDR1 is SGHVS and CDR2 is FQNEAQ. J was trimmed by 2 bases and V by 2 bases; bases with no gene match: 11. The CDR3 length is 18 residues. CDR3 DNA sequence: TGTGCCAGCAGCTTACCGGGACAGGGTTACGAGGACACAGATACGCAGTATTTT. It specifies CASSLPGQGYEDTDTQYF. The full variable domain, its missing parts supplied by reference TRBV7-8 and TRBJ2-3, is GAGVSQSPRYKVAKRGQDVALRCDPISGHVSLFWYQQALGQGPEFLTYFQNEAQLDKSGLPSDRFFAERPEGSVSTLKIQRTQQEDSAVYLCASSLPGQGYEDTDTQYFGPGTRLTVL.

The V and J genes are TRBV19 and TRBJ2-2; D is unresolved. The CDR3 spans 12 residues. Trimming took 8 bases from V and 5 from J, leaving 9 bases between them. Germline assignment: CDR1 LNHDA and CDR2 SQIVND (reference sequence). CDR3 sequence: CASRQRTGELFF. CDR3 nucleotide sequence: TGTGCCAGTCGACAACGGACCGGGGAGCTGTTTTTT.

The J gene is TRBJ1-2, the V gene TRBV5-6, with a possible D match to TRBD1 (6 bases). In germline, CDR1 is SGHDT, CDR2 YYEEEE. V gave up 0 bases and J gave up 4 bases, with 13 bases separating them. This CDR3 region has 15 residues. In DNA form, the CDR3 reads TGTGCCAGCAGCTTGGGAGGGGGTAATACCTATGGCTACACCTTC. Residues: CASSLGGGNTYGYTF. The whole variable domain, filled in from reference TRBV5-6 and TRBJ1-2, reads DAGVTQSPTHLIKTRGQQVTLRCSPKSGHDTVSWYQQALGQGPQFIFQYYEEEERQRGNFPDRFSGHQFPNYSSELNVNALLLGDSALYLCASSLGGGNTYGYTFGSGTRLTVV.

CDR3 coding DNA: TGTGCCAGCAGCTTAGCGCGGGGAGCCGAGCAGTACTTC. This encodes CASSLARGAEQYF. The chain combines TRBV7-2 with TRBJ2-7; TRBD2 is a possible D gene (6 bases). Trimming removed 0 bases from V and 6 bases from J, with 9 bases in between. CDR1 and CDR2 (germline): SGHTA, FQGNSA. There are 13 residues in the CDR3. Drawing the rest from reference TRBV7-2 and TRBJ2-7, the complete variable domain is GAGVSQSPSNKVTEKGKDVELRCDPISGHTALYWYRQSLGQGLEFLIYFQGNSAPDKSGLPSDRFSAERTGGSVSTLTIQRTQQEDSAVYLCASSLARGAEQYFGPGTRLTVT.

The chain recombines TRBV24-1 with TRBJ2-3; the D is unclear. V was trimmed by 7 bases and J by 5 bases, leaving 12 bases between them. The CDR3 contains 13 residues. In germline, CDR1 is KGHDR, CDR2 SFDVKD. CDR3 region: CATSENGGDTQYF. As DNA, the CDR3 is TGTGCCACCAGCGAAAATGGCGGAGATACGCAGTATTTT.

The chain links TRBV28 to TRBJ2-5; 11 nucleotides align to TRBD2. In germline, CDR1 is MDHEN, CDR2 SYDVKM. With 2 bases clipped from V and 7 bases from J, the junction kept 6 bases outside the gene matches. This CDR3 has 15 amino acids. The CDR3 sequence: CASSLELAGEVTQYF. In nucleotides, the CDR3 is TGTGCCAGCAGTTTAGAACTAGCGGGAGAAGTGACCCAGTACTTC.